A selection of T cell receptor beta chains follows, all from one sample in a study of T cell responses to AZD1222 COVID-19 vaccine. Sequencing was performed with immunoSEQ multiplex PCR; in TCRdb, only in-frame clones are kept and a portion is missing. The repertoire has around 150,000 clones, roughly 92% of them found once; the top ten carry approximately 4.7%. Sequenced material: peripheral blood, taken on day 0 of AZD1222 vaccination. These receptors were collected from an adult in good health. The conserved cysteine and the conserved F or W are not part of the CDR3 here. The order of the fields is CDR3 length, V gene, J gene, CDR3 protein.

len: 14; v_gene: TRBV7-8; j_gene: TRBJ1-5; CDR3aa: ASSPVRDRDNQPQH
len: 14; v_gene: TRBV21-1; j_gene: TRBJ1-6; CDR3aa: ASSKGAPAINSPLH
len: 14; v_gene: TRBV6-1; j_gene: TRBJ1-5; CDR3aa: ASSESRTLTNQPQH
len: 16; v_gene: TRBV24-1; j_gene: TRBJ2-3; CDR3aa: ATSDFPRQASSTDTQY
len: 11; v_gene: TRBV27; j_gene: TRBJ2-7; CDR3aa: ASSSPISYEQY
len: 11; v_gene: TRBV7-6; j_gene: TRBJ1-6; CDR3aa: ASSLGRESPLH
len: 12; v_gene: TRBV19; j_gene: TRBJ1-1; CDR3aa: ATKKGTGNTEAF
len: 11; v_gene: TRBV12-3/TRBV12-4; j_gene: TRBJ1-1; CDR3aa: ASSFWGRNEAF
len: 11; v_gene: TRBV6-5; j_gene: TRBJ2-7; CDR3aa: ASSQAGGPSEY
len: 13; v_gene: TRBV13; j_gene: TRBJ2-1; CDR3aa: ASSSSPSSYNEQF
len: 10; v_gene: TRBV5-1; j_gene: TRBJ2-7; CDR3aa: ASSMDVYEQY
len: 10; v_gene: TRBV5-8; j_gene: TRBJ1-5; CDR3aa: ASAWADQPQH
len: 13; v_gene: TRBV28; j_gene: TRBJ1-5; CDR3aa: ASSSSGEGNQPQH
len: 12; v_gene: TRBV18; j_gene: TRBJ2-7; CDR3aa: ASSLGQPKFEQY
len: 11; v_gene: TRBV27; j_gene: TRBJ1-2; CDR3aa: ASSPSGNYGYT
len: 12; v_gene: TRBV7-2; j_gene: TRBJ1-2; CDR3aa: ASSRYRDNYGYT
len: 13; v_gene: TRBV24-1; j_gene: TRBJ2-2; CDR3aa: ATSDTGRYTGELF
len: 15; v_gene: TRBV5-4; j_gene: TRBJ1-1; CDR3aa: ASSSNPGQGRNTEAF
len: 10; v_gene: TRBV6-5; j_gene: TRBJ2-1; CDR3aa: ASSYADNEQF
len: 13; v_gene: TRBV5-1; j_gene: TRBJ1-2; CDR3aa: ASSLALAETYGYT
len: 13; v_gene: TRBV5-1; j_gene: TRBJ2-1; CDR3aa: ASSQAGTRGAEQF
len: 13; v_gene: TRBV19; j_gene: TRBJ1-6; CDR3aa: ASSTRDRGSSPLH
len: 10; v_gene: TRBV20-1; j_gene: TRBJ1-2; CDR3aa: SASPGAYGYT
len: 12; v_gene: TRBV18; j_gene: TRBJ1-6; CDR3aa: ASSPQGYNSPLH
len: 14; v_gene: TRBV28; j_gene: TRBJ1-5; CDR3aa: ASSHSRDRVNQPQH
len: 17; v_gene: TRBV10-3; j_gene: TRBJ2-2; CDR3aa: AISARGGASGTNTGELF
len: 12; v_gene: TRBV5-6; j_gene: TRBJ2-7; CDR3aa: ASSLVQGGYEQY
len: 13; v_gene: TRBV5-1; j_gene: TRBJ2-7; CDR3aa: ASSLGLDNSYEQY
len: 13; v_gene: TRBV6-5; j_gene: TRBJ1-1; CDR3aa: ASSLTRTRNTEAF
len: 13; v_gene: TRBV24-1; j_gene: TRBJ2-1; CDR3aa: ATSDHVNPYNEQF
len: 13; v_gene: TRBV7-2; j_gene: TRBJ2-7; CDR3aa: ASSLVTGQQYEQY
len: 11; v_gene: TRBV5-1; j_gene: TRBJ1-1; CDR3aa: ASSLGVSTEAF
len: 12; v_gene: TRBV27; j_gene: TRBJ2-7; CDR3aa: ASSLSGVAYEQY
len: 14; v_gene: TRBV27; j_gene: TRBJ1-4; CDR3aa: ASSPNTGSRVEKLF
len: 11; v_gene: TRBV5-1; j_gene: TRBJ1-1; CDR3aa: ASSLAAGGEAF
len: 13; v_gene: TRBV21-1; j_gene: TRBJ2-7; CDR3aa: ASSKERVREYEQY
len: 12; v_gene: TRBV2; j_gene: TRBJ1-5; CDR3aa: ASSGQGPNQPQH
len: 13; v_gene: TRBV27; j_gene: TRBJ2-7; CDR3aa: ASSLRRGITYEQY
len: 12; v_gene: TRBV25-1; j_gene: TRBJ1-1; CDR3aa: ASSEISPNTEAF
len: 12; v_gene: TRBV28; j_gene: TRBJ2-2; CDR3aa: ASTYGRDTGELF
len: 11; v_gene: TRBV6-5; j_gene: TRBJ1-1; CDR3aa: ASSYSTVTEAF